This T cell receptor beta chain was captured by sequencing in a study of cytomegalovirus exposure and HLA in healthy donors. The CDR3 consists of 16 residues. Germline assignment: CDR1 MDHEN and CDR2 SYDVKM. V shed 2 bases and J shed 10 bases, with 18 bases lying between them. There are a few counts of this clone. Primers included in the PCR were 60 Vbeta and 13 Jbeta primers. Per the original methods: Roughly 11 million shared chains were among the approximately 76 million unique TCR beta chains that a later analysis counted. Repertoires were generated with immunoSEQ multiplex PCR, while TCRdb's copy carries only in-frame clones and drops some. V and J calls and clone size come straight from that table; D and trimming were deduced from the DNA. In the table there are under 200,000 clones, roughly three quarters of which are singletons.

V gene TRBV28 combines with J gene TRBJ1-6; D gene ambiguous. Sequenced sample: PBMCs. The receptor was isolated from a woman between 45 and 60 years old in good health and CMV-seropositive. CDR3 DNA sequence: TGTGCCAGCAGTTTAGGAGGAGCCGGGTCTGGATCACCCCTCCACTTT. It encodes CASSLGGAGSGSPLHF. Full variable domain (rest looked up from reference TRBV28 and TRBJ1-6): DVKVTQSSRYLVKRTGEKVFLECVQDMDHENMFWYRQDPGLGLRLIYFSYDVKMKEKGDIPEGYSVSREKKERFSLILESASTNQTSMYLCASSLGGAGSGSPLHFGNGTRLTVT.